This T cell receptor beta chain comes out of a study of T cell clonotyping in hematopoietic cell transplantation. Study-wide background: Cytoreduction preceded collection of pretransplant recipient samples.

Method: immunoSEQ multiplex PCR; TCRdb's copy keeps in-frame clones and lacks some. The repertoire has about 27,000 clones, around 70% of them found once; the top ten carry approximately 6.3%. Time point indicated: recipient sample about 28 days before transplant, after cytoreduction. Recipient blood drawn about 28 days pretransplant and days 30, 100, 180 after. Germline V CDR1 and CDR2: MDHEN, SYDVKM. V shed 2 bases and J shed 5 bases, with 16 bases lying between them. The CDR3 covers 16 residues. Specimen: peripheral blood mononuclear cells, collected before stem cell transplant. The receptor was isolated from a man aged 45-65 years with myelodysplastic syndrome. Some clones in this sample may be carry-over from other donors' samples. This chain connects TRBV28 to TRBJ1-5; no clear D. In DNA form, the CDR3 reads TGTGCCAGCAGTTTAAGTGAGCCTTGGGGTGATCAGCCCCAGCATTTT. Protein sequence: CASSLSEPWGDQPQHF. Using reference TRBV28 and TRBJ1-5 for the parts outside the CDR3, the full variable domain is DVKVTQSSRYLVKRTGEKVFLECVQDMDHENMFWYRQDPGLGLRLIYFSYDVKMKEKGDIPEGYSVSREKKERFSLILESASTNQTSMYLCASSLSEPWGDQPQHFGDGTRLSIL.